One and the same sample provided the 30 T cell receptor beta chains below, sequenced in a study of shared clonotypes between healthy human individuals. TCRdb's copy holds only in-frame clones and misses some; the assay was immunoSEQ multiplex PCR. The sample contains 550,000 to 850,000 clones, over 55% of which appear only once. Material: memory CD4+ T cells sorted from blood. As for subset: CD45RA-negative fraction. The receptors originated from a woman aged 25 to 45 in good health.

V is TRBV15 and J is TRBJ2-1; TRBD2 matches 9 bases. V shed 1 base, J shed 2 bases, and the junction held 3 bases outside the gene matches. The germline V gene has CDR1 LNHNV and CDR2 YYDKDF (reference sequence). The CDR3 is 16 amino acids. The CDR3, as DNA: TGTGCCACCAGCAGAGGGTCTAGCGGGGCCTACAATGAGCAGTTCTTC. This translates into CATSRGSSGAYNEQFF.

The chain combines TRBV6-6 with TRBJ2-2; 7 bases match TRBD2. J was trimmed by 3 bases and V by 6 bases; bases with no gene match: 1. Germline V CDR1 and CDR2: MNHNY, SVGAGI (reference sequence). This CDR3 spans 13 amino acids. The CDR3 loop is CASRREYTGELFF. The CDR3 DNA follows: TGTGCCAGCAGGCGGGAGTACACCGGGGAGCTGTTTTTT.

Regarding this clone: This sample includes further DNA sequences coding for the same CDR3. The V gene is TRBV30, the J gene TRBJ1-2; D unclear. CDR1 is GTSNPN and CDR2 is SVGIG in the germline V gene (reference sequence). CDR3 length: 11 residues. V lost 2 bases and J 4 bases, leaving 5 bases between the germline ends. CDR3 residues: CAWSLGYGYTF. CDR3 bases: TGTGCCTGGAGTCTGGGCTATGGCTACACCTTC.

This chain links TRBV19 with TRBJ1-5; D ambiguous. This CDR3 is 18 amino acids long. V lost 0 bases to trimming and J lost 5 bases, with 20 bases between them. The germline V gene encodes CDR1 LNHDA and CDR2 SQIVND (reference sequence). The CDR3 here is CASSIDPPYSPGHQPQHF. The CDR3 DNA sequence: TGTGCCAGTAGTATAGATCCCCCGTACAGCCCGGGCCATCAGCCCCAGCATTTT.

This chain connects TRBV27 to TRBJ2-1; 10 bases line up with TRBD2. V was pared by 6 bases and J by 6 bases, with 8 bases of the junction left unmatched. This CDR3 has 15 amino acids. Per the germline V gene, CDR1 is MNHEY and CDR2 is SMNVEV (reference sequence). The CDR3 DNA is TGTGCCAGCAGGGAAGCGGGAGGGCCGGCCAATGAGCAGTTCTTC. Its protein is CASREAGGPANEQFF.

The chain employs TRBV11-2 and TRBJ2-1, with D unclear. Germline loops: CDR1 SGHAT, CDR2 FQNNGV. The ends were cut back, 5 bases at V and 9 bases at J, with 8 bases in the middle. CDR3 length equals 11 residues. The CDR3, as DNA: TGTGCCAGCAGCCGCCAAACTGAGCAGTTCTTC. Translated, it gives CASSRQTEQFF.

The chain links TRBV28 to TRBJ2-3; the D gene could be TRBD1 or TRBD2 (5 bases each). The germline V gene has CDR1 MDHEN and CDR2 SYDVKM. The CDR3 contains 11 residues. Trimming stripped 5 bases from V and 10 bases from J, with 10 bases between. The CDR3 is CASSIRGAQYF. The DNA for the CDR3 is TGTGCCAGCAGTATACGAGGGGCGCAGTATTTT.

The genes are TRBV7-9 and TRBJ2-7; maybe TRBD1 (6 bases). Trimming pared 5 bases from V and 2 bases from J, leaving 22 bases between. This CDR3 is built from 17 residues. Germline assignment: CDR1 SEHNR and CDR2 FQNEAQ (reference sequence). The CDR3, as DNA: TGTGCCAGCAGCGATCGATACGGACAGCAGACCACCTACGAGCAGTACTTC. As protein: CASSDRYGQQTTYEQYF.

This clone has only one observation. The chain recombines TRBV11-2 with TRBJ2-7; the D gene could be TRBD1 or TRBD2 (7 bases each). The CDR3 has 14 residues. Deletions cut 4 bases from V and 3 bases from J, with 13 bases between. In germline, CDR1 is SGHAT, CDR2 FQNNGV. CDR3 region: CASSSGGGFYEQYF. CDR3 DNA: TGTGCCAGCAGCTCAGGGGGAGGGTTCTACGAGCAGTACTTC.

This clone has just one count. The V gene is TRBV30, the J gene TRBJ2-1; TRBD2 is a possible D gene (6 bases). Trimming cost V 5 bases and J 2 bases, with 13 bases left between them. From germline, CDR1 is GTSNPN and CDR2 SVGIG (reference sequence). There are 14 residues in the CDR3. The CDR3 DNA sequence: TGTGCCTGGGGCCGCCCTAGCGCCTACAATGAGCAGTTCTTC. Protein: CAWGRPSAYNEQFF.

Comment on this clone: The identical CDR3 is also encoded by other nucleotide sequences in the sample. The chain uses TRBV10-1 and TRBJ1-1; no reliable D call. The germline V gene encodes CDR1 WNHNN and CDR2 SYGVQD (reference sequence). V lost 4 bases and J 4 bases, leaving 10 bases between the germline ends. This CDR3 is built from 13 residues. CDR3 sequence: CASSVSLGTEAFF. CDR3 coding DNA: TGCGCCAGCAGTGTATCCCTGGGCACTGAAGCTTTCTTT.

Note on this clone: Within the sample, other DNA sequences also encode this same CDR3. The CDR3 DNA reads TGCGCCAGCAGCTCTGGGACAGGGTTGAACTATGGCTACACCTTC. It codes for CASSSGTGLNYGYTF. V gene TRBV5-1 combines with J gene TRBJ1-2; 9 bases are shared with TRBD1. CDR3 length: 15 amino acids. The ends lost 3 bases at V and 2 bases at J; junction bases unmatched: 5. CDR1 is SGHRS, CDR2 YFSETQ, per germline.

The chain combines TRBV28 with TRBJ2-5, with TRBD2 matching 8 bases. Per the germline V gene, CDR1 is MDHEN and CDR2 is SYDVKM. The CDR3 consists of 14 residues. V gave up 5 bases and J gave up 4 bases; unmatched junction bases: 6. The CDR3 coding sequence is TGTGCCAGCAGTATCCTCGGGGGGGCAGAGACCCAGTACTTC. Protein product: CASSILGGAETQYF.

The genes are TRBV7-9 and TRBJ2-1, with TRBD2 matching 9 bases. Per germline, CDR1 SEHNR and CDR2 FQNEAQ (reference sequence). The V and J ends lost 1 base and 6 bases, in that order; junction bases with no gene match: 4. The CDR3 spans 15 residues. The CDR3 DNA reads TGTGCCAGCAGCTTAGTAGCGGGAGAGGCCAATGAGCAGTTCTTC. This encodes CASSLVAGEANEQFF.

The CDR3 region has the DNA TGTGCCACCAGCAGAGATTTTGGGACACCAGCTTTCTTT. Protein sequence: CATSRDFGTPAFF. V usage is TRBV15 and J usage is TRBJ1-1; possible D gene TRBD1, 6 bases. The CDR3 has 13 amino acids. Germline CDR1 is LNHNV and CDR2 is YYDKDF (reference sequence). Trimming took 0 bases from V and 10 from J, leaving 12 bases between them.

This chain uses TRBV27 with TRBJ1-1, with unresolved D. V lost 5 bases to trimming and J lost 1 base, with 14 bases between them. The CDR3 contains 15 residues. CDR1 is MNHEY, CDR2 SMNVEV, per germline (reference sequence). The CDR3 reads CASSSSASWNTEAFF. CDR3 nucleotide sequence: TGTGCCAGCAGTAGTAGCGCAAGTTGGAACACTGAAGCTTTCTTT.

The chain employs TRBV28 and TRBJ1-5, with D possibly TRBD1 on 6 matching bases. The CDR3 runs to 15 residues. Germline V gene data show CDR1 as MDHEN and CDR2 as SYDVKM. V was cut by 5 bases and J by 3 bases, with 14 bases left in between. The CDR3 nucleotides are TGTGCCAGCAGTCTTAGAACAGGGACCAATCAGCCCCAGCATTTT. This encodes CASSLRTGTNQPQHF.

This clone was seen only once. The chain combines TRBV4-1 with TRBJ2-4, with 14 bases aligning to TRBD2. The junction had 8 bases not matched to a gene; V was cut back by 4 bases and J by 9 bases. This CDR3 is 16 amino acids long. Looked up from germline, CDR1 is MGHRA and CDR2 is YSYEKL. CDR3 amino acids: CASSRGLAGGQGIQYF. DNA for the CDR3: TGCGCCAGCAGCCGCGGACTAGCGGGGGGCCAGGGCATTCAGTACTTC.

The V gene is TRBV28, the J gene TRBJ1-5; the D is unclear. The CDR3 extends over 15 amino acids. The V gene's germline CDR1 is MDHEN and CDR2 SYDVKM. V gave up 2 bases and J gave up 5 bases, with 13 bases separating them. The CDR3 loop is CASSLIHGYYQPQHF. CDR3 coding DNA: TGTGCCAGCAGTTTAATTCACGGCTACTATCAGCCCCAGCATTTT.

This clone showed up many times. The V call is TRBV7-3, the J call TRBJ1-1; no clear D. The CDR3 is made up of 15 amino acids. Trimming cost V 2 bases and J 1 base, with 11 bases left between them. CDR1 is SGHTA, CDR2 FQGTGA, per germline. The CDR3 protein is CASSLAMVANTEAFF. The CDR3 nucleotides are TGTGCCAGCAGCTTAGCGATGGTTGCGAACACTGAAGCTTTCTTT.

The chain recombines TRBV29-1 with TRBJ1-2, with no clear D. The CDR3 length is 12 residues. From germline, CDR1 is SQVTM and CDR2 ANQGSEA. V gave up 7 bases and J gave up 5 bases, with 14 bases separating them. The CDR3 here is CSADLIGYGYTF. In DNA, the CDR3 is TGCAGCGCTGATTTAATCGGGTATGGCTACACCTTC.

This CDR3 reads CASSSGSPDEQYF. CDR3 DNA sequence: TGTGCCAGCAGCTCCGGGAGTCCGGACGAGCAGTACTTC. J is TRBJ2-7 and V is TRBV5-6; the D gene is possibly TRBD2 (6 bases). CDR1 is SGHDT and CDR2 is YYEEEE in the germline V gene. The germline V and J ends were trimmed by 3 bases and 5 bases, with 12 bases remaining between them. The CDR3 loop spans 13 amino acids.

The chain is built from TRBV6-1 and TRBJ2-7; D is possibly TRBD1 or TRBD2 (5 bases each). This CDR3 contains 14 residues. CDR1 is MNHNS, CDR2 SASEGT, per germline. V was pared by 2 bases and J by 3 bases, with 11 bases between. The DNA of the CDR3 is TGTGCCAGCAGTGAATGGGACGGAGACTACGAGCAGTACTTC. Residues: CASSEWDGDYEQYF.

The chain has TRBV2 and TRBJ2-1; 11 bases match TRBD2. Germline values: CDR1 SNHLY, CDR2 FYNNEI. V was pared by 3 bases and J by 8 bases, with 6 bases of the junction left unmatched. This CDR3 has 15 amino acids. The DNA for the CDR3 is TGTGCCAGCAGTGATTCACTAGCGGGAGCACATGAGCAGTTCTTC. This translates into CASSDSLAGAHEQFF.

This chain joins TRBV6-1 and TRBJ1-5, with D unresolved. The CDR3 has 13 amino acids. Trimming cost V 2 bases and J 9 bases, with 11 bases left between them. Germline loops: CDR1 MNHNS, CDR2 SASEGT. The CDR3 sequence is CASSELRVGPQHF. As DNA, the CDR3 is TGTGCCAGCAGTGAATTAAGGGTCGGGCCCCAGCATTTT.

This clone was seen ten or more times. The chain joins TRBV28 to TRBJ2-7; D gene uncertain. The length of the CDR3 is 12 residues. CDR1 and CDR2 (germline): MDHEN, SYDVKM. The V end was cut by 2 bases, the J end by 7 bases, with 9 bases between. CDR3 DNA sequence: TGTGCCAGCAGTTTAGTCCTCGGGGAGCAGTACTTC. This sequence encodes CASSLVLGEQYF.

The V call is TRBV28, the J call TRBJ2-1; the D is unclear. Germline values: CDR1 MDHEN, CDR2 SYDVKM. The CDR3 sequence is 16 residues long. The ends were cut back, 2 bases at V and 2 bases at J, with 13 bases in the middle. CDR3 DNA sequence: TGTGCCAGCAGTTTAATCGGGCCTTATACCTACAATGAGCAGTTCTTC. Residues: CASSLIGPYTYNEQFF. Filled out from reference TRBV28 and TRBJ2-1, the complete variable domain reads DVKVTQSSRYLVKRTGEKVFLECVQDMDHENMFWYRQDPGLGLRLIYFSYDVKMKEKGDIPEGYSVSREKKERFSLILESASTNQTSMYLCASSLIGPYTYNEQFFGPGTRLTVL.

This clone was seen only once. This sequence joins TRBV6-5 and TRBJ2-1, with D hard to call. Germline lookup yields CDR1 MNHEY and CDR2 SVGAGI. The CDR3 runs 14 residues. The ends were cut back, 5 bases at V and 5 bases at J, with 13 bases in the middle. The CDR3 sequence: CASSQRGLNNEQFF. The CDR3, as DNA: TGTGCCAGCAGTCAGCGTGGGCTGAACAATGAGCAGTTCTTC.

The chain joins TRBV5-1 to TRBJ2-5, with 9 bases identical to TRBD2. The germline V gene encodes CDR1 SGHRS and CDR2 YFSETQ. The CDR3 spans 15 residues. The J segment lost 5 bases and the V segment lost 4 bases, leaving 9 bases of the junction unmatched. In nucleotides, the CDR3 is TGCGCCAGCAGCACGACCCTAGCGGGGAGGGAGACCCAGTACTTC. Its protein is CASSTTLAGRETQYF.

This chain joins TRBV28 and TRBJ2-3; TRBD2 is a possible D gene (6 bases). V was cut by 4 bases and J by 1 base, with 12 bases left in between. The V gene's germline CDR1 is MDHEN and CDR2 SYDVKM. The CDR3 is 15 amino acids. CDR3 DNA: TGTGCCAGCAGTTCAAATATAGCGGGCACAGATACGCAGTATTTT. Amino acid sequence: CASSSNIAGTDTQYF. Full variable domain (missing parts from reference TRBV28 and TRBJ2-3): DVKVTQSSRYLVKRTGEKVFLECVQDMDHENMFWYRQDPGLGLRLIYFSYDVKMKEKGDIPEGYSVSREKKERFSLILESASTNQTSMYLCASSSNIAGTDTQYFGPGTRLTVL.